This T cell receptor beta chain was sequenced in a study of blood T cell repertoires in COVID-19. Which cohort a participant joined came from the clinical history participants gave. The CDR3 extends over 13 amino acids. CDR1 is SEHNR and CDR2 is FQNEAQ in the germline V gene (reference sequence). V shed 1 base and J shed 6 bases, with 7 bases lying between them. Only one count was recorded for this clone. In the study's own analysis: Amplification of reference gene primers provided the estimated nucleated cell counts. Assay used: immunoSEQ multiplex PCR; TCRdb lists only in-frame clones, some missing. From that table come the V and J calls and clone size; the DNA was used to work out D and trimming. The data contain about 160,000 clones, approximately 80% of them singletons.

The chain recombines TRBV7-9 with TRBJ2-1, with unresolved D. The TCR was taken from a woman in her fifties or sixties who had recovered from COVID-19. Sequencing input: PBMCs or T cells enriched from blood (not recorded which). The CDR3 coding sequence is TGTGCCAGCAGCTTAGTGCCGGGCAATGAGCAGTTCTTC. It translates to CASSLVPGNEQFF.